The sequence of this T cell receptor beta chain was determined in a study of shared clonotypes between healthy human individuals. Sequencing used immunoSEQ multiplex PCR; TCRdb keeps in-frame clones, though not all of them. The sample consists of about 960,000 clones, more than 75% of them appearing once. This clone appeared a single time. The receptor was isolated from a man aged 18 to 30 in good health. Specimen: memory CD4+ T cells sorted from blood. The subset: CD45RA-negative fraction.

DNA for the CDR3: TGTGCCAGCAGTGAACTTGCCGGGGGATCCTATAATTCACCCCTCCACTTT. This codes for CASSELAGGSYNSPLHF. The rearrangement links TRBV6-1 to TRBJ1-6; D is perhaps TRBD1 (5 bases). This CDR3 comprises 17 residues. Trimming took off 2 bases at V and 1 base at J, with 12 bases between the two ends. CDR1 MNHNS and CDR2 SASEGT come from the germline V gene.